This TCR beta chain appears in the sequencing data of a study of OX40 agonist ivuxolimab in advanced cancers. Study as a whole: Recorded diagnoses for dose-escalation patients were hepatocellular carcinoma, melanoma, renal cell or head and neck cancer. At 65% to 90% male, the cohort had a mean age of 60 years, ranging from roughly 20 to 79.

The repertoire was sequenced with immunoSEQ multiplex PCR; TCRdb's copy has only in-frame clones and lacks some. The sample yields tens of thousands of clones, 85% to 90% seen once. Prior autoimmune disease or systemic immunosuppression barred patients. CDR3 length: 15 residues. V lost 0 bases to trimming and J lost 2 bases, with 10 bases between them. Germline values: CDR1 MNHEY, CDR2 SVGAGI. Here the sequenced sample was CD4+ or CD8+ T cells sorted from blood, taken in a trial of the OX40 agonist ivuxolimab. The receptor was isolated from an adult with an advanced solid tumor such as melanoma, head and neck, liver or kidney cancer. This chain links TRBV6-5 with TRBJ1-2, with D perhaps matching TRBD1 (5 bases). The CDR3 loop reads CASSYSRAGNYGYTF. In DNA, the CDR3 is TGTGCCAGCAGTTACTCGAGGGCAGGGAACTATGGCTACACCTTC.